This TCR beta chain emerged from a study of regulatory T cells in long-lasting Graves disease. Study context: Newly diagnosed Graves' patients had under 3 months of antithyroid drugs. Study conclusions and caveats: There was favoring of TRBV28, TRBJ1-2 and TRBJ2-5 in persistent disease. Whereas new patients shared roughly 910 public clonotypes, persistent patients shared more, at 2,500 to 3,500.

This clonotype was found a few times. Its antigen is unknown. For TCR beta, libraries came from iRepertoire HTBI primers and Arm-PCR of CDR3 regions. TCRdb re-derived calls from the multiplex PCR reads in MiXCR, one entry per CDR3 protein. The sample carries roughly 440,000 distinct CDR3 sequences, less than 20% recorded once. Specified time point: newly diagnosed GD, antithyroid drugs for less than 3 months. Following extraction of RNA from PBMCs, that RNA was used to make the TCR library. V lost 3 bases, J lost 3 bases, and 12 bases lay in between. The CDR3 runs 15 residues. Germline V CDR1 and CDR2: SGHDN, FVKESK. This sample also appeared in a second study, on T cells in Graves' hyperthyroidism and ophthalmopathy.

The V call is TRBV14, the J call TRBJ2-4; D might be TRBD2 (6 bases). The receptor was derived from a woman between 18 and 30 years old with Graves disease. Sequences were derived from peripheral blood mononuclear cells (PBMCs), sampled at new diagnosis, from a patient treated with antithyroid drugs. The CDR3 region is CASSHVGGNKNIQYF. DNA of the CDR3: TGTGCCAGCAGCCACGTGGGAGGAAACAAAAACATTCAGTACTTC.